This entry lists 14 T cell receptor beta chains sequenced from one sample in a study of cytomegalovirus exposure and HLA in healthy donors. The assay was immunoSEQ multiplex PCR, and TCRdb's table has in-frame clones only and misses some. The table lists 150,000 to 200,000 clones, about 85% of them singletons. The specimen sequenced was PBMCs. Every receptor here comes from a man aged 18 to 30 in good health and CMV-seropositive.

The J gene is TRBJ1-5, the V gene TRBV6-5; the match to TRBD1 covers 8 bases. The germline V gene encodes CDR1 MNHEY and CDR2 SVGAGI. The CDR3 has 14 residues. After removal of 5 bases from V and 4 bases from J, the junction contained 4 bases not matched to a gene. The CDR3 spells CASSTTGANQPQHF. The CDR3 nucleotides read TGTGCCAGCAGTACGACAGGGGCTAATCAGCCCCAGCATTTT.

The V and J genes are TRBV5-6 and TRBJ2-7; D may be TRBD2 (7 bases). The CDR3 runs 15 residues. Germline loops: CDR1 SGHDT, CDR2 YYEEEE. Trimming cost V 0 bases and J 3 bases, with 13 bases left between them. The chain's CDR3 is CASSLGGEGDYEQYF. CDR3 nucleotide sequence: TGTGCCAGCAGCTTGGGGGGGGAGGGGGACTACGAGCAGTACTTC. Drawing the rest from reference TRBV5-6 and TRBJ2-7, the complete variable domain is DAGVTQSPTHLIKTRGQQVTLRCSPKSGHDTVSWYQQALGQGPQFIFQYYEEEERQRGNFPDRFSGHQFPNYSSELNVNALLLGDSALYLCASSLGGEGDYEQYFGPGTRLTVT.

The chain has TRBV4-2 and TRBJ1-2; 7 positions agree with TRBD1. The V gene's germline CDR1 is LGHNA and CDR2 YNFKEQ. The V and J ends lost 2 bases and 6 bases, in that order; junction bases with no gene match: 12. The CDR3 contains 16 residues. For the CDR3, the DNA is TGTGCCAGCAGCCAAATCAAGAACGGAGGGGGCGATGGCTACACCTTC. As protein: CASSQIKNGGGDGYTF.

The V call is TRBV20-1, the J call TRBJ2-5, with D hard to call. CDR1 and CDR2 from the germline V gene are DFQATT and SNEGSKA (reference sequence). The CDR3 length is 11 residues. V lost 2 bases and J 5 bases, leaving 6 bases between the germline ends. CDR3: CSARNQETQYF. Written as DNA, the CDR3 is TGCAGTGCTAGAAATCAGGAGACCCAGTACTTC.

The chain joins TRBV9 to TRBJ2-1; D is possibly TRBD2 (6 bases). Germline V gene sequence: CDR1 SGDLS, CDR2 YYNGEE. This CDR3 spans 14 amino acids. The V and J ends lost 3 bases and 8 bases respectively, with 15 bases between them. The CDR3 loop is CASSARPQRDEQFF. CDR3 coding DNA: TGTGCCAGCAGCGCCAGACCCCAGCGGGATGAGCAGTTCTTC.

This clone turned up a few times. V usage is TRBV21-1 and J usage is TRBJ1-2; no DNA check was done on the table's D call, TRBD1. TRBV21-1 is described as a pseudogene. The CDR3 is made up of 13 amino acids. The CDR3 region is CASRTGAPYGYTF. Here the CDR3 DNA reads TGTGCCAGCAGGACAGGGGCCCCCTATGGCTACACCTTC.

V and J are TRBV10-1 and TRBJ2-1; TRBD1 aligns across 8 bases. V gave up 5 bases and J gave up 4 bases; unmatched junction bases: 10. Germline V gives CDR1 WNHNN, CDR2 SYGVQD (reference sequence). The CDR3 runs to 16 residues. The CDR3 is CASSHARTGRYNEQFF. In nucleotides, the CDR3 is TGCGCCAGCAGTCACGCTCGGACAGGGAGGTACAATGAGCAGTTCTTC.

The chain employs TRBV11-2 and TRBJ2-7, with D uncertain. Germline CDR1 and CDR2: SGHAT and FQNNGV. The CDR3 length is 12 residues. V lost 1 base to trimming and J lost 1 base, with 2 bases between them. The CDR3 loop reads CASSLVSYEQYF. Written as DNA, the CDR3 is TGTGCCAGCAGCTTAGTATCCTACGAGCAGTACTTC.

The rearrangement joins TRBV14 to TRBJ2-1; no definite D call. The CDR3 has 12 amino acids. Trimming stripped 0 bases from V and 7 bases from J, with 4 bases between. Germline CDR1 reads SGHDN; CDR2 reads FVKESK. CDR3 sequence: CASSQDPNEQFF. CDR3 nucleotides: TGTGCCAGCAGCCAAGACCCGAATGAGCAGTTCTTC.

The chain carries TRBV5-1 and TRBJ2-1, with 10 bases lining up with TRBD2. This CDR3 comprises 18 residues. V dropped 0 bases and J dropped 0; count of bases not matched to a gene: 6. Germline CDR1 reads SGHRS; CDR2 reads YFSETQ. CDR3 in amino acids: CASSLDVAGGSSYNEQFF. CDR3 coding DNA: TGCGCCAGCAGCTTGGATGTAGCGGGAGGCAGCTCCTACAATGAGCAGTTCTTC. Looking up the rest from reference TRBV5-1 and TRBJ2-1 gives the full variable domain: KAGVTQTPRYLIKTRGQQVTLSCSPISGHRSVSWYQQTPGQGLQFLFEYFSETQRNKGNFPGRFSGRQFSNSRSEMNVSTLELGDSALYLCASSLDVAGGSSYNEQFFGPGTRLTVL.

The V call is TRBV14, the J call TRBJ1-2; 10 bases fit TRBD1. Germline V gives CDR1 SGHDN, CDR2 FVKESK. V gave up 5 bases and J gave up 4 bases; unmatched junction bases: 22. The CDR3 has 20 amino acids. For the CDR3, the DNA is TGTGCCAGCAGCTTAACAGTACATTCGGGACAGGGGTATAAGAGCTATGGCTACACCTTC. Its protein product is CASSLTVHSGQGYKSYGYTF. The variable domain in full, completed from reference TRBV14 and TRBJ1-2, reads EAGVTQFPSHSVIEKGQTVTLRCDPISGHDNLYWYRRVMGKEIKFLLHFVKESKQDESGMPNNRFLAERTGGTYSTLKVQPAELEDSGVYFCASSLTVHSGQGYKSYGYTFGSGTRLTVV.

This chain connects TRBV6-1 to TRBJ1-3; D is uncertain. With 2 bases removed from V and 0 bases from J, the gap between germline ends came to 14 bases. This CDR3 has 17 residues. CDR1 and CDR2 (germline): MNHNS, SASEGT. CDR3 sequence reads: CASSEWLRGDSGNTIYF. CDR3 DNA sequence: TGTGCCAGCAGTGAATGGTTAAGAGGAGACTCTGGAAACACCATATATTTT.

The rearrangement joins TRBV6-1 to TRBJ1-3; D not resolved. With 1 base removed from V and 0 bases from J, the gap between germline ends came to 13 bases. The germline V gene encodes CDR1 MNHNS and CDR2 SASEGT. This CDR3 contains 17 residues. CDR3 nucleotides: TGTGCCAGCAGTGAAGAATCCGTCCCTCGCTCTGGAAACACCATATATTTT. Translation: CASSEESVPRSGNTIYF.

The chain has TRBV12-5 and TRBJ2-3, with D hard to call. Germline values: CDR1 LGHNT, CDR2 FRNRAP. Trimming pared 6 bases from V and 3 bases from J, leaving 7 bases between. This CDR3 has 12 amino acids. This CDR3 reads CASGSYTDTQYF. The CDR3 DNA sequence: TGTGCTAGTGGCTCCTATACAGATACGCAGTATTTT.